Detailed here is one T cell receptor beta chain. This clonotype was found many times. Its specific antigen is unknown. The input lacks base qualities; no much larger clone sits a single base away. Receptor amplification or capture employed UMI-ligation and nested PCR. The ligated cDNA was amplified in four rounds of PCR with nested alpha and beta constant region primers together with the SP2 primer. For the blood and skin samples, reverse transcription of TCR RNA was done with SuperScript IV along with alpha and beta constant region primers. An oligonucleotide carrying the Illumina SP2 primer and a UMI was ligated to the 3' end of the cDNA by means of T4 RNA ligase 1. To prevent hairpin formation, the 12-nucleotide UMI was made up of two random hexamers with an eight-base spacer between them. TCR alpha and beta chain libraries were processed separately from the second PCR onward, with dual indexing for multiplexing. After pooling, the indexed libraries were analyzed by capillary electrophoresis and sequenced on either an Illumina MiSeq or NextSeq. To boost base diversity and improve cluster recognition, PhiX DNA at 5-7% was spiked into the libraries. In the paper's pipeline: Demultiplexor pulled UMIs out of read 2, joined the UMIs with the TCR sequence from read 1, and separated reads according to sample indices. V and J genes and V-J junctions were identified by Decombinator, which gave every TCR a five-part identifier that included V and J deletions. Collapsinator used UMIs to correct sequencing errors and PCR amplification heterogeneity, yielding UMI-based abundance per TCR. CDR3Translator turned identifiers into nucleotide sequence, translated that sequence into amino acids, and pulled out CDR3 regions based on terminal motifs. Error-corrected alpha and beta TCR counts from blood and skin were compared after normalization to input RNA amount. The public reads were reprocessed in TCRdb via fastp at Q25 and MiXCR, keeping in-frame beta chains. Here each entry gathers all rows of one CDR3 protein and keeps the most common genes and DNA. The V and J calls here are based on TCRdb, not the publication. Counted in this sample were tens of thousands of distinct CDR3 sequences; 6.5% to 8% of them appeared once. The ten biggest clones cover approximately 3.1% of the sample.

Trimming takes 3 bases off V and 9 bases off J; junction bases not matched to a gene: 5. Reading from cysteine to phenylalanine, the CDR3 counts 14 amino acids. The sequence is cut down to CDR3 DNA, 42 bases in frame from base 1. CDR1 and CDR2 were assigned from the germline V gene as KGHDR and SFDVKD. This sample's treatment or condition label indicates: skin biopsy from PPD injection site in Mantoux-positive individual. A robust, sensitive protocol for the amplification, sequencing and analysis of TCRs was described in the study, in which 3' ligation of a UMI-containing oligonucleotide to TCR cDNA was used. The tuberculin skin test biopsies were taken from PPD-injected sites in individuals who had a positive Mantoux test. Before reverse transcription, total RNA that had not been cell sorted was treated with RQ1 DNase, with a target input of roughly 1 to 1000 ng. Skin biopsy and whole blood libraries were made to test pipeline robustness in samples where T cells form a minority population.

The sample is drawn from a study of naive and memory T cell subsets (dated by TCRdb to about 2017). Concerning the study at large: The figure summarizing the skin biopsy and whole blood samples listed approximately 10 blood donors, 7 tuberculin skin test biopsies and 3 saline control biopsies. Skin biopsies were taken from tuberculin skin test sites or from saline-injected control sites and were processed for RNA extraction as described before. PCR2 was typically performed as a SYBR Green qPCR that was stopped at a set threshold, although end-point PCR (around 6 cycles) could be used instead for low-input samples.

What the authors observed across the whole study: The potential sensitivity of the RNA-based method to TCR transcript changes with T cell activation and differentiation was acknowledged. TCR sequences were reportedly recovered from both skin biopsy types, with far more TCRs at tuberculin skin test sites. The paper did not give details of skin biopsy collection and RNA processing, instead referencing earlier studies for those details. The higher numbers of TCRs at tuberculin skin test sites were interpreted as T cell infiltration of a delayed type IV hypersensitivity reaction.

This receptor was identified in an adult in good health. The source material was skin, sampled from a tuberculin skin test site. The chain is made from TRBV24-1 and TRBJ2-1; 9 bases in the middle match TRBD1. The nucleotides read TGTGCCACCAGTGATCGACAGGGGGTCGGTGAGCAGTTCTTC. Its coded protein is CATSDRQGVGEQFF.